Listed here are 10 T cell receptor beta chains from one sample, sequenced in a study of CD8 T cells in Susac syndrome. Reverse transcription of roughly 0.5 to 1 ug RNA was performed with random hexamers. Each CDR3 protein is one row after TCRdb ran MiXCR on the immunoSEQ multiplex PCR reads. The table includes approximately 190,000 distinct CDR3 sequences, over 90% detected once. Sequencing was carried out using CD8+ T cells from PBMCs. Source of these receptors: a human donor with Susac syndrome.

The rearrangement joins TRBV4-1 to TRBJ2-7, with D possibly being TRBD2 (5 bases). Germline V gives CDR1 MGHRA, CDR2 YSYEKL. The CDR3 runs 15 residues. V was shortened by 0 bases and J by 1 base, with 10 bases between the two germline ends. CDR3 residues: CASSQEPGVSYEQYF. The CDR3 region has the DNA TGCGCCAGCAGCCAAGAACCCGGGGTTTCCTACGAGCAGTACTTC.

This chain connects TRBV5-6 to TRBJ2-3; tentatively, D is TRBD2 (6 bases). CDR1 and CDR2 from the germline V gene are SGHDT and YYEEEE. The CDR3 sequence is 14 residues long. The V and J ends lost 4 bases and 7 bases respectively, with 16 bases between them. The CDR3 loop is CASSVVGGRNTQYF. In DNA form, the CDR3 reads TGTGCCAGCAGCGTGGTAGGAGGGCGGAATACGCAGTATTTT.

The V and J genes are TRBV30 and TRBJ2-7; the D gene is possibly TRBD1 (6 bases). Trimming took 0 bases from V and 3 from J, leaving 12 bases between them. There are 14 residues in the CDR3. CDR1 is GTSNPN and CDR2 is SVGIG in the germline V gene (reference sequence). In DNA, the CDR3 is TGTGCCTGGAGTGTACAACAGGGTTTCTACGAGCAGTACTTC. Its protein product is CAWSVQQGFYEQYF.

The chain carries TRBV7-9 and TRBJ1-2, with D perhaps TRBD1 (5 bases). Trimming removed 8 bases from V and 4 bases from J, with 26 bases in between. The CDR3 has 17 residues. Germline V gene sequence: CDR1 SEHNR, CDR2 FQNEAQ (reference sequence). The chain's CDR3 is CASGPTIRGGTAYGYTF. Written as DNA, the CDR3 is TGTGCCAGCGGGCCGACCATTAGGGGCGGCACCGCCTATGGCTACACCTTC.

J is TRBJ1-1 and V is TRBV18; D unresolved. The germline gives CDR1 KGHSH, CDR2 LQKENI. Between the trimmed V and J ends, which lost 5 bases and 1 base, there was a span of 5 bases. The CDR3 consists of 12 residues. CDR3 in DNA: TGTGCCAGCTCATATGGGAACACTGAAGCTTTCTTT. Its translation: CASSYGNTEAFF.

The rearrangement links TRBV9 to TRBJ2-7; 10 bases map to TRBD1. This CDR3 has 15 residues. The germline V gene has CDR1 SGDLS and CDR2 YYNGEE. Trimming at V came to 3 bases and at J to 1 base, leaving 4 bases not matched to a gene. CDR3 bases: TGTGCCAGCAGCGGCCGGGACAGGGGTTCCTACGAGCAGTACTTC. This codes for CASSGRDRGSYEQYF.

This chain links TRBV27 with TRBJ1-2; D is uncertain. The V gene's germline CDR1 is MNHEY and CDR2 SMNVEV (reference sequence). The V end was cut by 3 bases, the J end by 1 base, with 18 bases between. The CDR3 runs to 17 residues. CDR3 sequence reads: CASSFLPGQSNNYGYTF. CDR3 nucleotides: TGTGCCAGCAGTTTCTTACCCGGGCAGTCGAATAACTATGGCTACACCTTC.

The chain links TRBV20-1 to TRBJ1-6; 11 positions agree with TRBD1. The CDR3 consists of 15 residues. Germline CDR1 and CDR2: DFQATT and SNEGSKA (reference sequence). The ends lost 2 bases at V and 6 bases at J; junction bases unmatched: 3. CDR3 nucleotides: TGCAGTGCTAGAACCGGGACAGGGGGTAATTCACCCCTCCACTTT. Its protein product is CSARTGTGGNSPLHF.

The chain links TRBV11-2 to TRBJ2-5; D gene uncertain. V was shortened by 1 base and J by 4 bases, with 10 bases between the two germline ends. The germline V gene has CDR1 SGHAT and CDR2 FQNNGV. This CDR3 has 14 residues. The CDR3 bases are TGTGCCAGCAGCTTAGCGGTAGATGGAGAGACCCAGTACTTC. This gives the protein CASSLAVDGETQYF.

The V gene is TRBV29-1, the J gene TRBJ2-3; D not resolved. Germline-derived CDR1 and CDR2 are SQVTM and ANQGSEA. The CDR3 spans 12 residues. The V end lost 4 bases, the J end lost 2 bases, and 7 bases lay between the germline ends. The CDR3 sequence is CSVASNTDTQYF. The CDR3 DNA reads as TGCAGCGTTGCATCAAACACAGATACGCAGTATTTT.